The 13 T cell receptor beta chains listed next were all sequenced from one sample in a study of cytomegalovirus exposure and HLA in healthy donors. 13 Jbeta primers and 60 Vbeta primers were used for the PCR. Sequenced by immunoSEQ multiplex PCR; TCRdb stores in-frame clones only, minus some. The table has 100,000 to 150,000 clones, under 85% seen once. Sample: PBMCs. These receptors were collected from a boy younger than 18 in good health and CMV-seronegative.

V is TRBV9 and J is TRBJ2-2; D perhaps matches TRBD1 (6 bases). V was shortened by 2 bases and J by 1 base, with 12 bases between the two germline ends. Germline lookup yields CDR1 SGDLS and CDR2 YYNGEE. The CDR3 consists of 16 residues. CDR3 nucleotide sequence: TGTGCCAGCAGCGTCAGGGGATCCCTGAACACCGGGGAGCTGTTTTTT. It encodes CASSVRGSLNTGELFF.

The V and J genes are TRBV5-1 and TRBJ2-5; D gene uncertain. V was clipped by 1 base and J by 3 bases, with 7 bases between them. The V gene's germline CDR1 is SGHRS and CDR2 YFSETQ. There are 13 residues in the CDR3. In DNA, the CDR3 is TGCGCCAGCAGCTTGACTACCAAAGAGACCCAGTACTTC. Its translation: CASSLTTKETQYF.

Only one count was recorded for this clone. The CDR3 DNA reads TGTGCCAGCACAGGGGGAGAGACCCAGTACTTC. Residues: CASTGGETQYF. The chain has TRBV2 and TRBJ2-5; 7 bases align to TRBD1. Unmatched junction bases numbered 0, after V lost 7 bases and J lost 4 bases. This CDR3 has 11 residues. Germline values: CDR1 SNHLY, CDR2 FYNNEI.

This chain connects TRBV5-1 to TRBJ2-2, with 8 bases aligning to TRBD2. The CDR3 runs 15 residues. V was clipped by 1 base and J by 7 bases; unmatched bases: 6. Germline CDR1 reads SGHRS; CDR2 reads YFSETQ. DNA of the CDR3: TGCGCCAGCAGCTTGCGACGGGGGGGCGACGGGGAGCTGTTTTTT. Translating it yields CASSLRRGGDGELFF.

As for this clone: An end of the junction does not agree with germline; a read error may underlie this. The chain combines TRBV7-7 with TRBJ2-1; possible D gene TRBD2, 6 bases. This CDR3 spans 14 amino acids. Germline V gives CDR1 SSHAT, CDR2 FNYEAQ (reference sequence). The DNA for the CDR3 is TGTGCTAGCAGCTTCGGGGGCTCCTACAATGAGCAGTTCTTC. The encoded protein is CASSFGGSYNEQFF.

This clone was counted only a few times. The V call is TRBV30, the J call TRBJ2-7, with 10 bases matching TRBD2. V dropped 6 bases and J dropped 5; count of bases not matched to a gene: 7. From germline, CDR1 is GTSNPN and CDR2 SVGIG (reference sequence). CDR3 length: 13 residues. CDR3 DNA sequence: TGTGCCTGCAAAGCGGGAGGGCCTGACGAGCAGTACTTC. Protein sequence: CACKAGGPDEQYF.

The J gene is TRBJ1-2, the V gene TRBV5-1; D might be TRBD1 (5 bases). The CDR3 runs 14 residues. Per germline, CDR1 SGHRS and CDR2 YFSETQ. The V and J ends lost 5 bases and 8 bases respectively, with 19 bases between them. The CDR3 spells CASRTREGGGGYTF. As DNA, the CDR3 is TGCGCCAGCAGGACCAGGGAAGGCGGCGGCGGCTACACCTTC. Together with reference TRBV5-1 and TRBJ1-2, the CDR3 gives the full variable domain: KAGVTQTPRYLIKTRGQQVTLSCSPISGHRSVSWYQQTPGQGLQFLFEYFSETQRNKGNFPGRFSGRQFSNSRSEMNVSTLELGDSALYLCASRTREGGGGYTFGSGTRLTVV.

The rearrangement joins TRBV27 to TRBJ2-7; TRBD2 is a possible D gene (6 bases). This CDR3 has 14 residues. Germline V gene data show CDR1 as MNHEY and CDR2 as SMNVEV (reference sequence). Trimming left V 4 bases short and J 3 bases short, with 13 bases between. The CDR3 region has the DNA TGTGCCAGCAGTTCCGGGGGTAGCGACTACGAGCAGTACTTC. It is translated as CASSSGGSDYEQYF.

This chain joins TRBV7-9 and TRBJ2-3, with D uncertain. Trimming pared 2 bases from V and 2 bases from J, leaving 8 bases between. Germline assignment: CDR1 SEHNR and CDR2 FQNEAQ (reference sequence). The CDR3 sequence is 14 residues long. CDR3 loop: CASSLSQSTDTQYF. The CDR3 coding sequence is TGTGCCAGCAGCTTAAGTCAGTCCACAGATACGCAGTATTTT. Based on the CDR3 plus reference TRBV7-9 and TRBJ2-3, the full variable domain is DTGVSQNPRHKITKRGQNVTFRCDPISEHNRLYWYRQTLGQGPEFLTYFQNEAQLEKSRLLSDRFSAERPKGSFSTLEIQRTEQGDSAMYLCASSLSQSTDTQYFGPGTRLTVL.

This chain links TRBV4-3 with TRBJ2-3; 7 positions match TRBD1. V lost 3 bases, J lost 1 base, and 10 bases stayed unmatched. Per germline, CDR1 LGHNA and CDR2 YSLEER. This CDR3 region has 17 residues. For the CDR3, the DNA is TGCGCCAGCAGCCAGGAGACAGGGCATAGCGGCACAGATACGCAGTATTTT. It translates to CASSQETGHSGTDTQYF.

This chain uses TRBV4-2 with TRBJ1-3; 12 bases align to TRBD1. V dropped 4 bases and J dropped 4; count of bases not matched to a gene: 8. Germline CDR1 is LGHNA and CDR2 is YNFKEQ. This CDR3 region has 17 residues. This CDR3 is CASSLRGQGAAGNTIYF. The CDR3 region has the DNA TGTGCCAGCAGCCTTAGGGGACAGGGGGCAGCCGGAAACACCATATATTTT.

This chain links TRBV6-6 with TRBJ2-1; 11 bases map to TRBD2. V shed 8 bases, J shed 7 bases, and the junction held 7 bases outside the gene matches. Per the germline V gene, CDR1 is MNHNY and CDR2 is SVGAGI (reference sequence). This CDR3 comprises 14 residues. The CDR3 coding sequence is TGTGCCAGCCGGGCGACTAGCGGGGCGAATGAGCAGTTCTTC. Amino acids: CASRATSGANEQFF.

Points on this clone: This same CDR3 is encoded by further DNA sequences in the sample. This chain connects TRBV5-1 to TRBJ2-5; TRBD2 aligns across 11 bases. This CDR3 is 16 amino acids long. Looked up from germline, CDR1 is SGHRS and CDR2 is YFSETQ. The V gene end was trimmed by 4 bases and the J gene end by 2 bases; junction bases not matched to a gene: 7. The CDR3 DNA follows: TGCGCCAGCAGCACGAGACTAGCGGGGCCTCAAGAGACCCAGTACTTC. Translated: CASSTRLAGPQETQYF.